This T cell receptor beta chain originates from a study of control samples from healthy donors and cancer patients. Clones were sequenced by immunoSEQ multiplex PCR, and TCRdb holds only the in-frame ones, with some missing. The table records more than 95,000 clones, more than 70% of them present only once. Germline V CDR1 and CDR2: MNHEY, SVGAGI. Trimming cost V 6 bases and J 5 bases; bases outside gene matches: 9. The CDR3 covers 15 residues. The V gene is TRBV6-5, the J gene TRBJ2-7; TRBD1 matches 11 bases. This clonotype was obtained from a woman between 65 and 79 years old in good health. The sequenced sample consisted of blood. As DNA, the CDR3 is TGTGCCAGCAGCCTGGGACAGGGGGTTTTCCACGAGCAGTACTTC. Translated, it gives CASSLGQGVFHEQYF.